The 31 T cell receptor beta chains reported below all come from one sample, sequenced in a study of blood T cells in healthy people across ages. Next came a second PCR, run for roughly 6 to 11 cycles, which used a sample-barcoded 5' primer along with a J-beta primer mix. TCRdb called the 5' RACE reads again in MiXCR, with one record for every CDR3 protein. The data hold about 780,000 distinct CDR3 sequences, with about 46% observed a single time. Sample: blood. Receptor source: an older man in good health.

The table lists this clonotype with a few counts. J is TRBJ2-5 and V is TRBV11-3, with 9 bases that match TRBD1. Germline CDR1 is SGHNT and CDR2 is YENEEA. V lost 5 bases and J lost 3; bases outside the gene matches: 4. The CDR3 runs 14 residues. DNA of the CDR3: TGTGCCAGCAGCAAACGACAGGGGGAAGAGACCCAGTACTTC. The encoded protein is CASSKRQGEETQYF.

This clonotype appeared a few times. V gene TRBV12-3 or TRBV12-4 combines with J gene TRBJ1-6; D is ambiguous. The CDR3 runs to 12 residues. Trimming removed 5 bases at V and 8 bases at J, with 7 bases between. For the CDR3, the DNA is TGTGCCAGCAGTGCAGACTATTCACCCCTCCACTTT. This encodes CASSADYSPLHF.

This clonotype was counted between two and nine times. This chain links TRBV20-1 with TRBJ2-5; 7 bases are shared with TRBD1. Judging by the DNA end, TRBJ2-7 fits better; the J call may be wrong. Germline assignment: CDR1 DFQATT and CDR2 SNEGSKA (reference sequence). The CDR3 runs to 14 residues. As DNA, the CDR3 is TGCAGTGCTAGAGGTCCAGGGGGTGGGGACGAGCAGTACTTC. Encoded protein: CSARGPGGGDEQYF.

The V call is TRBV28, the J call TRBJ2-7; 13 bases fit TRBD2. Germline CDR1 and CDR2: MDHEN and SYDVKM. V shed 7 bases, J shed 7 bases, and the junction held 7 bases outside the gene matches. The CDR3 has 14 amino acids. The CDR3 DNA reads TGTGCCAGCAAACGGACTAGCGGGAGAGAAGAGCAGTACTTC. It yields the protein CASKRTSGREEQYF.

This clonotype was counted many times. The J gene is TRBJ2-5, the V gene TRBV10-3, with TRBD2 matching over 8 bases. The germline V gene encodes CDR1 ENHRY and CDR2 SYGVKD. The CDR3 is made up of 13 amino acids. V lost 6 bases and J lost 11; bases outside the gene matches: 11. CDR3 sequence: CAIRRGGPNEQYF. CDR3 sequence (DNA): TGTGCCATCAGGCGCGGGGGGCCCAATGAGCAGTACTTC.

In its sample, this clonotype was seen once. The J gene is TRBJ2-5, the V gene TRBV24-1; 8 nucleotides agree with TRBD2. V lost 4 bases and J lost 11; bases outside the gene matches: 17. The CDR3 has 16 amino acids. CDR1 is KGHDR, CDR2 SFDVKD, per germline. The CDR3 is CATSEIKGTSSSEQYF. The CDR3 bases are TGTGCCACCAGTGAGATCAAGGGGACTAGTAGCAGTGAGCAGTACTTC.

This clonotype was detected a few times. The chain recombines TRBV20-1 with TRBJ2-5; D is uncertain. Germline V lookup: CDR1 DFQATT, CDR2 SNEGSKA (reference sequence). The CDR3 is 15 residues long. Trimming took off 0 bases at V and 2 bases at J, with 13 bases between the two ends. The CDR3 region has the DNA TGCAGTGCTAGAGAGGTGGCGACTGGGCAAGAGACCCAGTACTTC. It codes for CSAREVATGQETQYF.

This chain connects TRBV4-1 to TRBJ2-7, with 7 bases lining up with TRBD2. V was pared by 4 bases and J by 0 bases, with 9 bases of the junction left unmatched. The CDR3 has 16 amino acids. CDR1 MGHRA and CDR2 YSYEKL come from the germline V gene. The CDR3 loop reads CASSLEERGSSYEQYF. CDR3 nucleotides: TGCGCCAGCAGCCTAGAAGAGCGGGGCAGCTCCTACGAGCAGTACTTC.

The chain couples TRBV27 to TRBJ2-1; D may be TRBD1 (5 bases). Trimming shortened V by 5 bases and J by 8 bases, and 16 bases separated the two germline ends. In germline, CDR1 is MNHEY, CDR2 SMNVEV (reference sequence). The CDR3 is made up of 14 amino acids. The chain's CDR3 is CASSVYSGLDEQFF. The CDR3 nucleotides are TGTGCCAGCAGTGTATACTCAGGGCTCGATGAGCAGTTCTTC.

This clonotype was recorded a few times. The V gene is TRBV12-3 or TRBV12-4, the J gene TRBJ2-7; D is perhaps TRBD1 or TRBD2 (5 bases each). This CDR3 is built from 11 residues. Trimming stripped 7 bases from V and 4 bases from J, with 8 bases between. As DNA, the CDR3 is TGTGCCAGCACCGAGGGGTACGAGCAGTACTTC. Translation gives CASTEGYEQYF.

This clonotype showed up just a few times. The J gene is TRBJ2-5, the V gene TRBV3-1; 15 bases fit TRBD2. The germline V gene has CDR1 LGHDT and CDR2 YNNKEL (reference sequence). J lost 1 base, V lost 4 bases, and 4 bases had no gene match. There are 17 residues in the CDR3. This CDR3 is CASSPWTSGRAQETQYF. In nucleotides, the CDR3 is TGTGCCAGCAGCCCTTGGACTAGCGGGAGGGCCCAAGAGACCCAGTACTTC.

The V gene is TRBV20-1, the J gene TRBJ2-1, with 12 bases aligning to TRBD2. Trimming cost V 0 bases and J 8 bases; bases outside gene matches: 5. CDR3 length: 15 amino acids. Germline lookup yields CDR1 DFQATT and CDR2 SNEGSKA (reference sequence). CDR3 amino acids: CSARDVTSGSYEQFF. As DNA, the CDR3 is TGCAGTGCTAGAGATGTGACTAGCGGGAGCTATGAGCAGTTCTTC.

This rearrangement joins TRBV5-1 to TRBJ2-3; the D is unclear. Looked up from germline, CDR1 is SGHRS and CDR2 is YFSETQ. The CDR3 loop spans 16 amino acids. The germline V and J ends were trimmed by 0 bases and 0 bases, with 11 bases remaining between them. In nucleotides, the CDR3 is TGCGCCAGCAGCTTGGCCAGGAAGGCTAGCACAGATACGCAGTATTTT. Protein sequence: CASSLARKASTDTQYF.

This clonotype was seen more than once but under ten times. V is TRBV12-3 or TRBV12-4 and J is TRBJ1-2; D remains ambiguous. This CDR3 is built from 13 residues. V gave up 6 bases and J gave up 7 bases, with 15 bases separating them. CDR3 bases: TGTGCCAGCAGCCGGGTCCCGGCACCTGGCTACACCTTC. Translating gives CASSRVPAPGYTF.

This clonotype has at least ten counts. The chain recombines TRBV7-9 with TRBJ2-7, with D perhaps TRBD2 (6 bases). Germline V CDR1 and CDR2: SEHNR, FQNEAQ (reference sequence). Trimming removed 1 base from V and 1 base from J, with 14 bases in between. There are 16 residues in the CDR3. The CDR3 DNA reads TGTGCCAGCAGCTTAGTTTCTCGCGGGACTTCCTACGAGCAGTACTTC. Protein: CASSLVSRGTSYEQYF.

This chain connects TRBV7-3 to TRBJ2-2; D uncertain. This CDR3 is built from 14 residues. Germline V lookup: CDR1 SGHTA, CDR2 FQGTGA. Trimming took 4 bases from V and 4 from J, leaving 10 bases between them. The CDR3, as DNA: TGTGCCAGCAGCTCCTCTAGTGCCACCGGGGAGCTGTTTTTT. Translating it yields CASSSSSATGELFF.

The CDR3 loop reads CASSLARGRMGRETQYF. The CDR3 bases are TGTGCCAGCAGCTTAGCGCGCGGGAGGATGGGGCGCGAGACCCAGTACTTC. The genes are TRBV11-1 and TRBJ2-5; 8 bases align to TRBD2. V gave up 0 bases and J gave up 5 bases; unmatched junction bases: 11. CDR1 is SGHAT and CDR2 is FQDESV in the germline V gene (reference sequence). This CDR3 contains 17 residues. The full variable domain, its missing parts supplied by reference TRBV11-1 and TRBJ2-5, is EAEVAQSPRYKITEKSQAVAFWCDPISGHATLYWYRQILGQGPELLVQFQDESVVDDSQLPKDRFSAERLKGVDSTLKIQPAELGDSAMYLCASSLARGRMGRETQYFGPGTRLLVL.

The chain joins TRBV24-1 to TRBJ2-1; 8 bases are a match to TRBD2. This CDR3 is built from 18 residues. With 5 bases clipped from V and 0 bases from J, the junction kept 11 bases outside the gene matches. Germline-derived CDR1 and CDR2 are KGHDR and SFDVKD. The CDR3: CATSVLKGSGISYNEQFF. In DNA, the CDR3 is TGTGCCACCAGTGTCTTGAAGGGTAGCGGGATCTCCTACAATGAGCAGTTCTTC.

J is TRBJ2-5 and V is TRBV2, with 14 positions matching TRBD2. In germline, CDR1 is SNHLY, CDR2 FYNNEI. CDR3 length: 17 residues. J lost 5 bases, V lost 6 bases, and 11 bases had no gene match. In DNA form, the CDR3 reads TGTGCCAGCAGCGCGGGACTAGCGGGAGTATACGTCGAGACCCAGTACTTC. This gives the protein CASSAGLAGVYVETQYF.

As concerns this clonotype: A much larger clone sits a single nucleotide away, making a read error possible. The V and J genes are TRBV5-1 and TRBJ2-2; TRBD1 agrees at 9 bases. Germline V CDR1 and CDR2: SGHRS, YFSETQ. With V trimmed by 6 bases and J by 3 bases, 6 bases remained unmatched. There are 15 residues in the CDR3. The CDR3 DNA follows: TGCGCCAGCAACTCGGGACAGGGACACACCGGGGAGCTGTTTTTT. This gives the protein CASNSGQGHTGELFF.

This chain uses TRBV6-5 with TRBJ2-1, with 7 positions matching TRBD2. From germline, CDR1 is MNHEY and CDR2 SVGAGI. The CDR3 consists of 17 residues. V shed 2 bases and J 4 bases; nucleotides not matched to a gene: 11. CDR3 bases: TGTGCCAGCAGTTACATATCCGGCGGGAGACGGTACAATGAGCAGTTCTTC. It specifies CASSYISGGRRYNEQFF.

DNA of the CDR3: TGCGCCAGCAGCTTGACGACCAATTCGAATGAGCAGTACTTC. This gives the protein CASSLTTNSNEQYF. The chain joins TRBV5-1 to TRBJ2-5; D uncertain. V lost 1 base, J lost 11 bases, and 18 bases lay in between. There are 14 residues in the CDR3. CDR1 SGHRS and CDR2 YFSETQ come from the germline V gene.

The CDR3 reads CASSARESGEKLFF. DNA of the CDR3: TGTGCCAGCAGTGCCAGGGAGAGCGGTGAAAAACTGTTTTTT. The chain is built from TRBV2 and TRBJ1-4; possibly TRBD1 for D (5 bases). The length of the CDR3 is 14 residues. Per the germline V gene, CDR1 is SNHLY and CDR2 is FYNNEI. Between the trimmed V and J ends, which lost 4 bases and 7 bases, there was a span of 13 bases.

The CDR3 DNA follows: TGCAGCGGTGAGCTCGGGAACTCCTACGAGCAGTACTTC. Its protein is CSGELGNSYEQYF. The genes are TRBV29-1 and TRBJ2-4; a weak D match, TRBD2 (5 bases). The end of the DNA is better explained by TRBJ2-7, so the J call may be wrong. Germline CDR1 and CDR2: SQVTM and ANQGSEA. The CDR3 consists of 13 residues.

This clonotype was recorded a few times. CDR3 in DNA: TGTGCCAGCAGTTTAGGGGCAGGGACATCGTACGAGCAGTACTTC. It encodes CASSLGAGTSYEQYF. This chain links TRBV27 with TRBJ2-7; D may be TRBD1 (6 bases). There are 15 residues in the CDR3. Germline V gene data show CDR1 as MNHEY and CDR2 as SMNVEV (reference sequence). V lost 2 bases to trimming and J lost 4 bases, with 15 bases between them.

The chain combines TRBV27 with TRBJ1-2; 7 nucleotides agree with TRBD1. The CDR3 consists of 15 residues. With V trimmed by 0 bases and J by 5 bases, 6 bases remained unmatched. Germline V lookup: CDR1 MNHEY, CDR2 SMNVEV (reference sequence). DNA for the CDR3: TGTGCCAGCAGTTTATCGACAGGGCCGAGATATGGCTACACCTTC. The encoded protein is CASSLSTGPRYGYTF.

This clonotype occurred a few times. A much bigger clone sits one base away, suggesting this may be a read error. V gene TRBV28 combines with J gene TRBJ2-7, with no clear D. This CDR3 region has 13 residues. V was trimmed by 1 base and J by 5 bases, leaving 9 bases between them. Per the germline V gene, CDR1 is MDHEN and CDR2 is SYDVKM. The CDR3 loop reads CASSLSQNDEQYF. The CDR3, as DNA: TGTGCCAGCAGTTTATCCCAGAACGACGAGCAGTACTTC.

V and J are TRBV4-2 and TRBJ1-2; D unresolved. The CDR3 is 15 residues long. The germline CDR1 and CDR2 sequences are LGHNA and YNFKEQ. V lost 7 bases to trimming and J lost 4 bases, with 19 bases between them. As DNA, the CDR3 is TGTGCCAGCAACCGCGGACCGGGATCAGCCTATGGCTACACCTTC. It translates to CASNRGPGSAYGYTF.

The gene calls are TRBV28 and TRBJ2-3; TRBD2 matches at 7 bases. Trimming took 6 bases from V and 6 from J; bases not matched to a gene: 12. Germline V lookup: CDR1 MDHEN, CDR2 SYDVKM. The CDR3 length is 15 residues. CDR3 region: CASRLLARGTDTQYF. CDR3 bases: TGTGCCAGCAGATTACTAGCGAGGGGAACGGATACGCAGTATTTT.

The rearrangement joins TRBV10-3 to TRBJ2-7; 7 bases align to TRBD2. Germline assignment: CDR1 ENHRY and CDR2 SYGVKD. The J segment lost 7 bases and the V segment lost 8 bases, leaving 11 bases of the junction unmatched. The length of the CDR3 is 13 residues. CDR3 loop: CAIGGEVGNEQYF. Written as DNA, the CDR3 is TGTGCCATCGGGGGGGAGGTGGGTAATGAGCAGTACTTC.

This clonotype has a handful of counts. The chain uses TRBV24-1 and TRBJ2-7; no clear D. Trimming removed 3 bases from V and 0 bases from J, with 11 bases in between. The CDR3 has 15 residues. Germline V gives CDR1 KGHDR, CDR2 SFDVKD. CDR3 in DNA: TGTGCCACCAGTGATCCTAAACAGAGCTCCTACGAGCAGTACTTC. It translates to CATSDPKQSSYEQYF.